These 10 T cell receptor beta chains originate from one sample sequenced in a study of long-term antiretroviral therapy in people with HIV. Version v3.0 of the immunoSEQ assay ran at survey level. Measured with immunoSEQ multiplex PCR; TCRdb has only the in-frame clones, and not every one. In the table there are tens of thousands of clones, 95% to 98% of which are singletons. The specimen comprised unsorted PBMCs, sampled 6.9 years after starting antiretroviral therapy. All receptors come from a man aged 25-40 years with HIV.

Here the CDR3 reads CATSGHPRGTDTQYF. The CDR3 region has the DNA TGTGCCACCTCCGGACACCCCAGGGGGACAGATACGCAGTATTTT. The chain combines TRBV6-1 with TRBJ2-3; 7 bases match TRBD1. This CDR3 is 15 amino acids long. After removal of 10 bases from V and 3 bases from J, the junction contained 13 bases not matched to a gene. Germline CDR1 reads MNHNS; CDR2 reads SASEGT.

In nucleotides, the CDR3 is TGTGCCAGCAGCGGAGGACCCCAGGGGATCTATGGCTACACCTTC. Its protein is CASSGGPQGIYGYTF. V usage is TRBV9 and J usage is TRBJ1-2; tentatively, D is TRBD1 (6 bases). Germline V gives CDR1 SGDLS, CDR2 YYNGEE. The CDR3 length is 15 residues. V shed 3 bases and J shed 4 bases, with 16 bases lying between them.

A single count supports this clone. This sequence joins TRBV7-2 and TRBJ2-2; 8 positions agree with TRBD2. Losses at the gene ends were 3 bases for V and 3 bases for J; bases not matched to a gene: 3. This CDR3 spans 15 amino acids. Germline V gene data show CDR1 as SGHTA and CDR2 as FQGNSA. CDR3 bases: TGTGCCAGCAGCTTCAGCGGGGGTCACACCGGGGAGCTGTTTTTT. Protein: CASSFSGGHTGELFF.

The rearrangement uses TRBV13 and TRBJ2-7; no reliable D call. The germline V and J ends were trimmed by 1 base and 6 bases, with 10 bases remaining between them. This CDR3 has 13 residues. In germline, CDR1 is PRHDT, CDR2 FYEKMQ (reference sequence). The CDR3, as DNA: TGTGCCAGCAGCTTAGTAGGAGAACCCGAGCAGTACTTC. Its translation is CASSLVGEPEQYF.

The chain carries TRBV7-3 and TRBJ2-1, with a possible D match to TRBD2 (6 bases). Trimming stripped 2 bases from V and 10 bases from J, with 15 bases between. The CDR3 has 14 residues. Germline V gives CDR1 SGHTA, CDR2 FQGTGA. CDR3 region: CASSLDLAGGEQFF. The DNA for the CDR3 is TGTGCCAGCAGCTTAGACCTAGCTGGAGGGGAGCAGTTCTTC.

This clone appeared once. This rearrangement joins TRBV30 to TRBJ1-4, with D uncertain. Trimming took off 6 bases at V and 4 bases at J, with 6 bases between the two ends. This CDR3 region has 11 residues. CDR1 and CDR2 from the germline V gene are GTSNPN and SVGIG (reference sequence). CDR3 loop: CACAHNEKLFF. In nucleotides, the CDR3 is TGTGCCTGTGCCCATAATGAAAAACTGTTTTTT.

This sequence joins TRBV10-3 and TRBJ1-6; TRBD1 agrees at 7 bases. The ends lost 3 bases at V and 3 bases at J; junction bases unmatched: 8. Per germline, CDR1 ENHRY and CDR2 SYGVKD. The CDR3 is 17 residues long. The CDR3 bases are TGTGCCATCAGTGAAGGTAGGGGGCGCAACTATAATTCACCCCTCCACTTT. Translated: CAISEGRGRNYNSPLHF.

This chain uses TRBV10-3 with TRBJ1-2; weak D call: TRBD1 (6 bases). From germline, CDR1 is ENHRY and CDR2 SYGVKD. This CDR3 is 14 amino acids long. Trimming shortened V by 7 bases and J by 8 bases, and 20 bases separated the two germline ends. Here the CDR3 DNA reads TGTGCCATCACCTCCTCCGGGGGCGGGGAGGGCTACACCTTC. Its translation is CAITSSGGGEGYTF.

The rearrangement joins TRBV20-1 to TRBJ1-1; no definite D call. The CDR3 is 11 amino acids. V was trimmed by 3 bases and J by 12 bases, leaving 14 bases between them. Looked up from germline, CDR1 is DFQATT and CDR2 is SNEGSKA (reference sequence). CDR3 bases: TGCAGTGCTAGTTCCCCCCCGAGGACTTTCTTT. Its protein product is CSASSPPRTFF.

The chain joins TRBV4-3 to TRBJ2-5; the match to TRBD1 covers 7 bases. This CDR3 has 18 amino acids. Germline-derived CDR1 and CDR2 are LGHNA and YSLEER. Trimming took 2 bases from V and 10 from J; bases not matched to a gene: 22. The CDR3, as DNA: TGCGCCAGCAGCCAATTTTACAGGGGAAGCACGCACACAGGGGACCAGTACTTC. Amino acids: CASSQFYRGSTHTGDQYF.